The 7 T cell receptor beta chains listed next were all sequenced from one sample in a study of T cells in Graves' hyperthyroidism and ophthalmopathy. What was amplified from RNA transcripts were TCR beta CDR3 regions. Researchers ran a first-round RT-PCR on the TCR CDR3 using the HTBI primer set. A single record per CDR3 protein comes from TCRdb applying MiXCR to the multiplex PCR reads. The sample lists over 700,000 distinct CDR3 sequences, around 20% occurring once. The sequencing input was blood. The receptors here all came from a woman aged 45-60 years with Graves' hyperthyroidism that later progressed to Graves' ophthalmopathy.

This clonotype was found many times. This chain joins TRBV6-1 and TRBJ2-7; 9 bases line up with TRBD1. J gave up 3 bases and V 6 bases, and 3 bases lay outside the gene matches. This CDR3 region has 13 residues. CDR1 is MNHNS, CDR2 SASEGT, per germline. The CDR3 spells CASRPTGGYEQYF. The CDR3, as DNA: TGTGCCAGCAGACCGACAGGGGGCTACGAGCAGTACTTC.

This clonotype showed up many times. The chain is built from TRBV7-3 and TRBJ2-3; 7 bases agree with TRBD2. The V gene end was trimmed by 3 bases and the J gene end by 8 bases; junction bases not matched to a gene: 11. CDR1 is SGHTA and CDR2 is FQGTGA in the germline V gene. This CDR3 contains 15 residues. CDR3 coding DNA: TGTGCCAGCAGCTTCGCGGGGGAAGGGCAGGGTACGCAGTATTTT. It yields the protein CASSFAGEGQGTQYF.

This clonotype was detected many times. The chain carries TRBV11-2 and TRBJ1-2; TRBD1 is a possible D gene (5 bases). The length of the CDR3 is 13 residues. The V gene lost 3 bases and the J gene lost 4 bases, with 9 bases spanning the gap. Germline V gene lookup returns CDR1 SGHAT and CDR2 FQNNGV. The CDR3 loop reads CASSLGGSYGYTF. DNA of the CDR3: TGTGCCAGCAGCTTGGGGGGATCCTATGGCTACACCTTC.

This chain links TRBV5-1 with TRBJ1-2; TRBD1 is a possible D gene (5 bases). Germline values: CDR1 SGHRS, CDR2 YFSETQ. The V end lost 0 bases, the J end lost 6 bases, and 12 bases lay between the germline ends. CDR3 length: 14 amino acids. This CDR3 reads CASSLDSLGDGYTF. The DNA of the CDR3 is TGCGCCAGCAGCTTGGACAGCCTGGGGGATGGCTACACCTTC.

The CDR3 DNA follows: TGTGCCAGTAGTATTAATGGGTTCGGCACTGAAGCTTTCTTT. This codes for CASSINGFGTEAFF. The chain has TRBV19 and TRBJ1-1, with unresolved D. The CDR3 is 14 residues long. The V end was cut by 3 bases, the J end by 4 bases, with 12 bases between. Germline V gene data show CDR1 as LNHDA and CDR2 as SQIVND (reference sequence).

This clonotype was counted a few times. The chain combines TRBV20-1 with TRBJ2-7, with D hard to call. V lost 6 bases to trimming and J lost 7 bases, with 10 bases between them. Germline-derived CDR1 and CDR2 are DFQATT and SNEGSKA (reference sequence). The CDR3 runs 10 residues. CDR3 DNA sequence: TGCAGTGCACCCTACAGAGAGCAGTACTTC. Translated, it gives CSAPYREQYF.

J is TRBJ1-2 and V is TRBV6-5; D is perhaps TRBD1 (6 bases). Germline V gene data show CDR1 as MNHEY and CDR2 as SVGAGI. The CDR3 is 15 amino acids. V was clipped by 3 bases and J by 5 bases, with 16 bases between them. CDR3 bases: TGTGCCAGCAGTTATTCCGGGGCAGGGGATTATGGCTACACCTTC. Residues: CASSYSGAGDYGYTF.